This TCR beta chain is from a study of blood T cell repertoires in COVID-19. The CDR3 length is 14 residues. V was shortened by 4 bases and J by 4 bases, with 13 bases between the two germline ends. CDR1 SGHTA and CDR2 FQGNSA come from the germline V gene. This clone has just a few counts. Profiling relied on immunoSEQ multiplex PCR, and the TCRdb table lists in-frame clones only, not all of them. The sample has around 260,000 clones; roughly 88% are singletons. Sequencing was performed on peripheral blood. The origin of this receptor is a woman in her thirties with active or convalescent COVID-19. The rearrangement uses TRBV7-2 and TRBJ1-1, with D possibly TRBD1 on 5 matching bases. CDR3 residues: CASSSWSQGTEAFF. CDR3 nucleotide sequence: TGTGCCAGCAGCTCGTGGTCCCAGGGCACTGAAGCTTTCTTT.